The TCR beta chain described here comes from a study of blood T cell repertoires in COVID-19. Profiled with immunoSEQ multiplex PCR; TCRdb holds only in-frame clones, not every one. The sample contains around 390,000 clones, 80% to 90% of which appear only once. The CDR3 spans 17 residues. V lost 5 bases, J lost 0 bases, and 14 bases lay in between. CDR1 and CDR2 from the germline V gene are LNHNV and YYDKDF (reference sequence). Sequencing was performed on PBMCs or T cells enriched from blood (not recorded which). The receptor comes from a woman aged 45-65 years who had recovered from COVID-19. V gene TRBV15 combines with J gene TRBJ2-6, with D possibly matching TRBD1 (6 bases). The CDR3 DNA is TGTGCCACCAGCCGAGGTATACAGGGCTCTGGGGCCAACGTCCTGACTTTC. Translating gives CATSRGIQGSGANVLTF. The whole variable domain, filled in from reference TRBV15 and TRBJ2-6, reads DAMVIQNPRYQVTQFGKPVTLSCSQTLNHNVMYWYQQKSSQAPKLLFHYYDKDFNNEADTPDNFQSRRPNTSFCFLDIRSPGLGDTAMYLCATSRGIQGSGANVLTFGAGSRLTVL.